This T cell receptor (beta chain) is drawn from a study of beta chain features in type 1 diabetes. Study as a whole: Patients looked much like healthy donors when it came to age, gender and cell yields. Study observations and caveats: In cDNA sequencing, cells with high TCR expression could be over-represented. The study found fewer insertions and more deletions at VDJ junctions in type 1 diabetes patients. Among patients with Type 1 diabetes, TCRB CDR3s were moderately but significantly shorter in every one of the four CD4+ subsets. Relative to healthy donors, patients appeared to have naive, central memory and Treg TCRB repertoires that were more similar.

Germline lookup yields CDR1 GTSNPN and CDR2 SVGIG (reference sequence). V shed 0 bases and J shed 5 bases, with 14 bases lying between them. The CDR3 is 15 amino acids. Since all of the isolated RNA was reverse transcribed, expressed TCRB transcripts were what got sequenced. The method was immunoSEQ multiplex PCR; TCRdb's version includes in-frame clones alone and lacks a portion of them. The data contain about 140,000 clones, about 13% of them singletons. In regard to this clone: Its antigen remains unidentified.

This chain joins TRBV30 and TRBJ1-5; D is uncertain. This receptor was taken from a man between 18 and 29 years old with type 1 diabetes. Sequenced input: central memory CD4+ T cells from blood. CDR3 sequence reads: CAWSVRGQTDQPQHF. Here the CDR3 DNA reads TGTGCCTGGAGTGTACGTGGTCAGACCGATCAGCCCCAGCATTTT.